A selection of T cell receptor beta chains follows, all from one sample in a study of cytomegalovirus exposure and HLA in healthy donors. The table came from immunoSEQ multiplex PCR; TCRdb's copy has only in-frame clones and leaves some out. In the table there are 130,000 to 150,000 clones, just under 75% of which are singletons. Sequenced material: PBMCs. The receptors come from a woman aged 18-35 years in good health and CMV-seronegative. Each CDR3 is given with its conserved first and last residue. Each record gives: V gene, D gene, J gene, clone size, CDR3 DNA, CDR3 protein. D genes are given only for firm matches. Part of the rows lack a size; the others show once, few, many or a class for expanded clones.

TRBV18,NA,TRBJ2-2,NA,TGTGCCAGCTCACCTACAACCGGGGAGCTGTTTTTT,CASSPTTGELFF
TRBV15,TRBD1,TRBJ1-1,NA,TGTGCCACCAGCAGAGATTCCTCAGGGGGCACTGAAGCTTTCTTT,CATSRDSSGGTEAFF
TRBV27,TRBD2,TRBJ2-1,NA,TGTGCCAGCAGTTTATCTTTTAGGGGACTAGCGACCCACAATGAGCAGTTCTTC,CASSLSFRGLATHNEQFF
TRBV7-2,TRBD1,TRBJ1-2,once,TGTGCCAGCAGCTTAGCTGAAAGACAGGGCTTTGGCTACACCTTC,CASSLAERQGFGYTF
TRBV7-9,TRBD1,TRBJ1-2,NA,TGTGCCAGCAGCTTCTCCCCTTCGTGGACAGGCAGGGGGTTATATGGCTACACCTTC,CASSFSPSWTGRGLYGYTF
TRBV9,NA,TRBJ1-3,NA,TGTGCCAGCAGCGAGGAGAACTCTGGAAACACCATATATTTT,CASSEENSGNTIYF
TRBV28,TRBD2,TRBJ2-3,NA,TGTGCCAGCAGTTGGGCGGGGGGGCCGGATACGCAGTATTTT,CASSWAGGPDTQYF
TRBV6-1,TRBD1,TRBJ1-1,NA,TGTGCCAGCAGTTCCTACCGGGACAGCAACACTGAAGCTTTCTTT,CASSSYRDSNTEAFF
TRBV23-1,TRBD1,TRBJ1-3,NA,TGCGCCAGCAGTCAAAAGCCTGTAATACAGGGGAAGAGGTCTGGAAACACCATATATTTT,CASSQKPVIQGKRSGNTIYF
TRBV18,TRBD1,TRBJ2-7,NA,TGTGCCAGCTCACCACCACAGGGGGGAACCTACGAGCAGTACTTC,CASSPPQGGTYEQYF
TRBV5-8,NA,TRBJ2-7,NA,TGTGCCAGCAGCTTGGTATATCCTACGGGCGAGCAGTACTTC,CASSLVYPTGEQYF
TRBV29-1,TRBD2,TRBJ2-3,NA,TGCAGCGCCACCCGACTAGCGGGAGGAAGGGATACGCAGTATTTT,CSATRLAGGRDTQYF